This T cell receptor (beta chain) originates from a study of blood T cell repertoires in COVID-19. CDR1 is SGDLS, CDR2 YYNGEE, per germline. V shed 3 bases and J shed 6 bases, with 12 bases lying between them. The CDR3 covers 13 residues. The assay was immunoSEQ multiplex PCR, and TCRdb's table has in-frame clones only and misses some. The sample gives some 160,000 clones, under 95% of which show up once; approximately 4.6% is in the top ten. The sequence derives from a man younger than 30 with COVID-19, enrolled during active disease. The specimen sequenced was peripheral blood. This chain connects TRBV9 to TRBJ1-2; D gene ambiguous. The CDR3 DNA reads TGTGCCAGCAGCGCCCGGGAAGTCGATGGCTACACCTTC. Translated, it gives CASSAREVDGYTF.